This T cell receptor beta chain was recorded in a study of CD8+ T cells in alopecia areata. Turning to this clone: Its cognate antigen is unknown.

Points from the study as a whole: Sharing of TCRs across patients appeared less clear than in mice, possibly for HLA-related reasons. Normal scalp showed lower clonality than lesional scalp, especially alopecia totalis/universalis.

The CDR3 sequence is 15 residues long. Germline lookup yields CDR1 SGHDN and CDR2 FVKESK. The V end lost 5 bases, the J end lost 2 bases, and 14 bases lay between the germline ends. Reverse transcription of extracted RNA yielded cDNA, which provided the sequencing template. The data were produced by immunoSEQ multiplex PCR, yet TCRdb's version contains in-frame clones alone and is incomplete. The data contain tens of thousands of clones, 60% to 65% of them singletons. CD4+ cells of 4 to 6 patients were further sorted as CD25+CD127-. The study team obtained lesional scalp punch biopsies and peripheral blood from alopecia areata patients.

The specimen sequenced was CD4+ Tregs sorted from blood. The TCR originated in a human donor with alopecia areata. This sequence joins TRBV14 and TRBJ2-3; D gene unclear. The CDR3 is CASSALLAATDTQYF. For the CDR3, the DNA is TGTGCCAGCAGCGCCTTGCTTGCCGCCACAGATACGCAGTATTTT. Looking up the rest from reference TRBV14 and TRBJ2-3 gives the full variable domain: EAGVTQFPSHSVIEKGQTVTLRCDPISGHDNLYWYRRVMGKEIKFLLHFVKESKQDESGMPNNRFLAERTGGTYSTLKVQPAELEDSGVYFCASSALLAATDTQYFGPGTRLTVL.